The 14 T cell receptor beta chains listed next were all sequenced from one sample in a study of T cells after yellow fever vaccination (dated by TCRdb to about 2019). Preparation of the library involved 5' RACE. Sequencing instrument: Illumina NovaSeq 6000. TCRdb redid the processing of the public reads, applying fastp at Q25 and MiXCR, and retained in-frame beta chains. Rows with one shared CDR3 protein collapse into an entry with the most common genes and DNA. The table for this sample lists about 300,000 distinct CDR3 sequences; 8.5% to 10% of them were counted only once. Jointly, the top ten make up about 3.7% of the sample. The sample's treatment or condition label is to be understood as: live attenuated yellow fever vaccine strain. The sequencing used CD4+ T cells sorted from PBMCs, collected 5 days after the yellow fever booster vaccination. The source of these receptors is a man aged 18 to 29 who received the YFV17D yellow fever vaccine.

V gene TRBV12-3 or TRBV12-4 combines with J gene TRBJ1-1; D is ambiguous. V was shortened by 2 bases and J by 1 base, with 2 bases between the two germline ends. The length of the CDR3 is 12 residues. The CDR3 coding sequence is TGTGCCAGCAGTTTATGGAACACTGAAGCTTTCTTT. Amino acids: CASSLWNTEAFF.

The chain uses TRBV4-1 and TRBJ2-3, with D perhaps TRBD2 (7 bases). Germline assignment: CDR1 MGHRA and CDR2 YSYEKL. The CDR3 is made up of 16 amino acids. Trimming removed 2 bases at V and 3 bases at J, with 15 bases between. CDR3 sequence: CASSQPRRGGTDTQYF. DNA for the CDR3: TGCGCCAGCAGCCAACCTAGAAGGGGGGGGACAGATACGCAGTATTTT.

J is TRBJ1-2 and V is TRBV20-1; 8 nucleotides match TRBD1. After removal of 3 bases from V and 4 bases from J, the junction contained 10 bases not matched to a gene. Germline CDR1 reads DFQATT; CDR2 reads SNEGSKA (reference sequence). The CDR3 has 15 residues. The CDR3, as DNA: TGCAGTGCTAGTAAGGACAGGGTTTCTCGCTATGGCTACACCTTC. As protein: CSASKDRVSRYGYTF.

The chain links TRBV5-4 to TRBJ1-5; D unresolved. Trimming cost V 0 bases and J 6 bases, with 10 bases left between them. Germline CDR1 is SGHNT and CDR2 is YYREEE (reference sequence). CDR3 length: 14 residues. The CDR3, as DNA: TGTGCCAGCAGCTTGGATCAGACAAGTCAGCCCCAGCATTTT. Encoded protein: CASSLDQTSQPQHF.

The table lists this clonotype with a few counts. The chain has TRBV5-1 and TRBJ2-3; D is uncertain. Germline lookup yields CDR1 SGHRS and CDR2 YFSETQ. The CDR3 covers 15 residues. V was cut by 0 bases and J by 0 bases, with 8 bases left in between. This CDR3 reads CASSLVLASTDTQYF. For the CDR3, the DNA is TGCGCCAGCAGCTTGGTTCTTGCTAGCACAGATACGCAGTATTTT.

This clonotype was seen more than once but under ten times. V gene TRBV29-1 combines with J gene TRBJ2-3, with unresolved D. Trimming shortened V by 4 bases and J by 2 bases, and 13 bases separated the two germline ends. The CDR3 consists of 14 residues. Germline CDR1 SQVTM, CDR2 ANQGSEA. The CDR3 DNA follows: TGCAGCGTTGTTGGCCAAACTAACACAGATACGCAGTATTTT. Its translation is CSVVGQTNTDTQYF.

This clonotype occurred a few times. CDR3 bases: TGTGCCAGCAGTTTTGAGGGCCGCCCCTACGAGCAGTACTTC. Amino acids: CASSFEGRPYEQYF. V is TRBV12-3 or TRBV12-4 and J is TRBJ2-7; possibly TRBD2 for D (5 bases). Trimming stripped 3 bases from V and 2 bases from J, with 11 bases between. The CDR3 runs to 14 residues.

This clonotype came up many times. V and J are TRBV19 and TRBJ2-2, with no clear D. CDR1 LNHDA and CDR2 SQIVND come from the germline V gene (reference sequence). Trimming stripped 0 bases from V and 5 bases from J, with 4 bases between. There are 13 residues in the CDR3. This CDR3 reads CASSIDWTGELFF. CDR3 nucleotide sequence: TGTGCCAGTAGTATAGACTGGACCGGGGAGCTGTTTTTT.

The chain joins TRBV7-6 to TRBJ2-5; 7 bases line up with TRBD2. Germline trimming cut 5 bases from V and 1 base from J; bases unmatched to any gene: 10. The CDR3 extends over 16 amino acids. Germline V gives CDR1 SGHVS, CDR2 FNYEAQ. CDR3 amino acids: CASSLGLVGLQETQYF. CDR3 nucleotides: TGTGCCAGCAGCCTAGGACTAGTCGGACTCCAAGAGACCCAGTACTTC.

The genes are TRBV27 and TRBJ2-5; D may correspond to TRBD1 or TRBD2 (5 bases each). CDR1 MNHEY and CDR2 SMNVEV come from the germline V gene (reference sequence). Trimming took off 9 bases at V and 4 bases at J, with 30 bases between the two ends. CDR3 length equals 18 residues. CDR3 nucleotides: TGTGCCAGTAAGACCGGGACGGAAGGAACGGGCTCAAGAGAGACCCAGTACTTC. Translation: CASKTGTEGTGSRETQYF.

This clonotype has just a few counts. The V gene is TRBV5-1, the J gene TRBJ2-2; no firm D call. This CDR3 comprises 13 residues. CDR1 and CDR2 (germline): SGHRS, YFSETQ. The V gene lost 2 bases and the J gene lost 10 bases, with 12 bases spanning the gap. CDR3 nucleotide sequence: TGCGCCAGCAGCTTCGGACCTCCCCAGGAGCTGTTTTTT. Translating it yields CASSFGPPQELFF. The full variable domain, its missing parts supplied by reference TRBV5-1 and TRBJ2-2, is KAGVTQTPRYLIKTRGQQVTLSCSPISGHRSVSWYQQTPGQGLQFLFEYFSETQRNKGNFPGRFSGRQFSNSRSEMNVSTLELGDSALYLCASSFGPPQELFFGEGSRLTVL.

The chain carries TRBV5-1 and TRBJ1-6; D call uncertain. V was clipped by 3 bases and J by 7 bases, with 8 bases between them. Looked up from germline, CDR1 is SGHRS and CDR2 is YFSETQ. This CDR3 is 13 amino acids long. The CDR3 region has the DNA TGCGCCAGCAGCTCAAGGGAGAATTCACCCCTCCACTTT. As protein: CASSSRENSPLHF.

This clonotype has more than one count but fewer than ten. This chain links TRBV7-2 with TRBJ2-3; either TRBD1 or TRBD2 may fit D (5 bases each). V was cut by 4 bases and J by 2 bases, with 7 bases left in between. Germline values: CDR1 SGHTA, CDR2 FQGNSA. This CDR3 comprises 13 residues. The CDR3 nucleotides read TGTGCCAGCAGCTGGGGGTCCACAGATACGCAGTATTTT. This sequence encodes CASSWGSTDTQYF.

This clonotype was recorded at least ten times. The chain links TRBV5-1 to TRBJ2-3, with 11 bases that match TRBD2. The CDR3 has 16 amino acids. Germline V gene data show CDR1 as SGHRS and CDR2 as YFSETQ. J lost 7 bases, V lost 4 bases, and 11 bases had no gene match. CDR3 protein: CASSETLTSGEHTQYF. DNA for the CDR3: TGCGCCAGCAGCGAGACACTGACTAGCGGGGAGCATACGCAGTATTTT.